This paragraph reports one T cell receptor beta chain. Its matching antigen is unknown. This CDR3 region has 15 residues. V dropped 7 bases and J dropped 4; count of bases not matched to a gene: 8. Germline CDR1 reads MNHEY; CDR2 reads SMNVEV (reference sequence). These data belong to a study of T cell responses to AZD1222 COVID-19 vaccine. Study-level results: Unmutated variant regions are reportedly targeted by nearly half of spike-specific TCRs.

TCRdb's copy holds only in-frame clones and misses some; the assay was immunoSEQ multiplex PCR. The sample lists approximately 150,000 clones, approximately 90% occurring once. The chain carries TRBV27 and TRBJ1-2; 11 nucleotides agree with TRBD1. Sequenced here: peripheral blood, sampled 28 days after the second AZD1222 dose. The TCR was taken from an adult who received the AZD1222 COVID-19 vaccine. CDR3 sequence reads: CASTPDRGLVYGYTF. The CDR3, as DNA: TGTGCCAGCACCCCGGACAGGGGGCTCGTCTATGGCTACACCTTC.